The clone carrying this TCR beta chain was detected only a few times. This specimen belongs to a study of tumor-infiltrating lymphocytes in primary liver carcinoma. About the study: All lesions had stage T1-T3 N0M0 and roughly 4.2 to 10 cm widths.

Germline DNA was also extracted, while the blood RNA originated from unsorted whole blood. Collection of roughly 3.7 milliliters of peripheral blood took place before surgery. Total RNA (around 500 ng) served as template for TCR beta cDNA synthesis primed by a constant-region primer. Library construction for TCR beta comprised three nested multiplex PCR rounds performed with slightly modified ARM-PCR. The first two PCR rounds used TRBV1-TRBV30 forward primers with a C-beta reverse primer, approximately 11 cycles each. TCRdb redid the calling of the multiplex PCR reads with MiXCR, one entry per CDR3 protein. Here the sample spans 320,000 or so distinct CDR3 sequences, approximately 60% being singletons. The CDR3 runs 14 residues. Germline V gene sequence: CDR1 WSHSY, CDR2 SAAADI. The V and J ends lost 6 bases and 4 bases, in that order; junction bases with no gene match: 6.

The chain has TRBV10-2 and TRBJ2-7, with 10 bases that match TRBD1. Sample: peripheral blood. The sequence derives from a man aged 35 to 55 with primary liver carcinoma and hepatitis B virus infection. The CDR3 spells CASRATGGGYEQYF. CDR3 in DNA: TGCGCCAGCAGGGCGACAGGGGGCGGGTACGAGCAGTACTTC.